This TCR beta chain derives from a study of immune heterogeneity within non-small cell lung tumors. In the study overall: The tumor set comprised several squamous cell carcinomas and nine to eleven non-squamous carcinomas (plus 1 not otherwise specified).

General study points: For local T-cell clonality, the correlation with local tumor mutational burden was moderate but significant (R approximately 0.34). Identical dominant CDR3 beta clonotypes recurred across a patient's tumor sites, together with site-unique high-frequency clones.

The template for each sample was approximately 0.65 ug of genomic DNA, which had been extracted from bulk tumor tissue. While surgery was under way, several biopsies spaced far apart were taken per primary tumor. Curative surgery was performed on patients who had untreated, newly diagnosed non-small cell lung cancer. Every donor was a newly diagnosed non-small cell lung cancer patient having surgery with curative intent. The TCR beta CDR3 region underwent multiplex PCR amplification with 32 V and 13 J primers. TCRdb reprocessed the multiplex PCR reads via MiXCR and lists one record per CDR3 protein. Of approximately 4,600 distinct CDR3 sequences listed, around 35% are singletons. A note on this clonotype: Its antigen is currently unknown.

This receptor was taken from a woman aged 50 to 65 with non-small cell lung cancer. The sequenced sample consisted of lung tumor tissue.

Written as DNA, the CDR3 is TGTGCCAGCAGCTCCCCGGGACAGGGGAACTATGGCTACACCTTC. Translated, it gives CASSSPGQGNYGYTF. The chain employs TRBV7-9 and TRBJ1-2; 10 nucleotides match TRBD1. Germline V gene data show CDR1 as SEHNR and CDR2 as FQNEAQ (reference sequence). V lost 4 bases to trimming and J lost 2 bases; unmatched junction nucleotides: 4. The CDR3 totals 15 residues.